The following is a TCR beta chain sequence with its context. As yet, its antigen is unknown. TCRdb reprocessed the 5' RACE reads and keeps a single row for each CDR3 protein, giving no DNA. Reported are approximately 400,000 distinct CDR3 sequences; the ten largest clones contain around 2.3%. This sample was taken from a study of monozygotic twins with inflammatory bowel disease. Study observations and caveats: It was observed that concordant and discordant twins did not differ in repertoire similarity, possibly given limited power. Reduced clonotype sharing with other individuals was observed in IBD patients relative to healthy twins, especially with disease activity.

Collection of a roughly 2.4 ml blood sample took place per donor. This clonotype was obtained from a human donor with ulcerative colitis or Crohn's disease, or a healthy co-twin of an affected twin (not recorded which). The sequencing sample was made of blood.

The chain's CDR3 is CSARGRGTGDSYEQYF. The chain recombines TRBV20-1 with TRBJ2-7; TCRdb lists TRBD1, though no DNA is available to test this call. CDR1 DFQATT and CDR2 SNEGSKA come from the germline V gene (reference sequence). There are 16 residues in the CDR3.